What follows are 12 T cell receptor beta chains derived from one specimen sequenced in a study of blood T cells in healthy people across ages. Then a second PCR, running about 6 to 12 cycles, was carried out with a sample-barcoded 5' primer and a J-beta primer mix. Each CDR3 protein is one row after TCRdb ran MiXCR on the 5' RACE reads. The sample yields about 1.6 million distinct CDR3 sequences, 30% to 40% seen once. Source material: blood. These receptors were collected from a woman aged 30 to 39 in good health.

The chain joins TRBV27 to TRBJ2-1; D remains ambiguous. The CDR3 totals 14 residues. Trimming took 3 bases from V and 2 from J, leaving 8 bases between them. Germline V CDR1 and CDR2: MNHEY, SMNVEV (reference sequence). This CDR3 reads CASSLTWAYNEQFF. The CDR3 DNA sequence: TGTGCCAGCAGTTTGACTTGGGCCTACAATGAGCAGTTCTTC.

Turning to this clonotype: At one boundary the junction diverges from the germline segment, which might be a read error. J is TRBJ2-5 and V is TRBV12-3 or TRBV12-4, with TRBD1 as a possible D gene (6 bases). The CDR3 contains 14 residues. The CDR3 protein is CATQNREYQEAQYF. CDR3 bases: TGTGCCACCCAAAACAGGGAGTACCAAGAGGCCCAGTACTTC.

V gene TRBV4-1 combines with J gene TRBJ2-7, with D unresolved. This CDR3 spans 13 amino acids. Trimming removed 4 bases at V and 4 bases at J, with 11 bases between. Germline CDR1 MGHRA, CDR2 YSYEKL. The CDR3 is CASSPDILYEQYF. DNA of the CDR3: TGCGCCAGCAGCCCGGATATCCTTTACGAGCAGTACTTC.

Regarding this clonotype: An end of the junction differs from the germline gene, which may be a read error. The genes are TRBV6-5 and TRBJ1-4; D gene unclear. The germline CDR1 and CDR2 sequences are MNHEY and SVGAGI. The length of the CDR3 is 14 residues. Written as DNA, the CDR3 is TGTGCCGGCAGTCCACGGCCGGGGAATGAAAAACTGTTTTTT. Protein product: CAGSPRPGNEKLFF.

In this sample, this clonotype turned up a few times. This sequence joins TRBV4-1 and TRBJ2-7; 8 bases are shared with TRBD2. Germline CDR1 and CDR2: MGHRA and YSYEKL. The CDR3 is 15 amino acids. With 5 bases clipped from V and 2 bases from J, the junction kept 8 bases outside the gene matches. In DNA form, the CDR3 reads TGCGCCAGCAGCTATAGACTAGCGCCGACCTACGAGCAGTACTTC. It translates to CASSYRLAPTYEQYF.

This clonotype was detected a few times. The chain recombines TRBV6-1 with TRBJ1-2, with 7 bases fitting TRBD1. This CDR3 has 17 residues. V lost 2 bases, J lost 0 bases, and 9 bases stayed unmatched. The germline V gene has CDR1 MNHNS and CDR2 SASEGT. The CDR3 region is CASSEWEGAKANYGYTF. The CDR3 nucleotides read TGTGCCAGCAGTGAATGGGAGGGGGCCAAAGCTAACTATGGCTACACCTTC.

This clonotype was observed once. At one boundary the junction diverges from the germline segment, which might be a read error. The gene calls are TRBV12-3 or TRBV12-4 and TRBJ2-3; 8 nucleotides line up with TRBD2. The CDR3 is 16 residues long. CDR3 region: CASSRPVREARDAQYF. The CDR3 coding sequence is TGTGCCAGCAGCCGTCCGGTGCGGGAGGCACGAGATGCGCAGTATTTT.

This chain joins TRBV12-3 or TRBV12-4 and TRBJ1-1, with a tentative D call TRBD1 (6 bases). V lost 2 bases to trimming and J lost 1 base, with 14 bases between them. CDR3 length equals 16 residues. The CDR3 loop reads CASSLPSTGQNTEAFF. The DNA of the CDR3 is TGTGCCAGCAGTTTACCCTCTACAGGGCAGAACACTGAAGCTTTCTTT.

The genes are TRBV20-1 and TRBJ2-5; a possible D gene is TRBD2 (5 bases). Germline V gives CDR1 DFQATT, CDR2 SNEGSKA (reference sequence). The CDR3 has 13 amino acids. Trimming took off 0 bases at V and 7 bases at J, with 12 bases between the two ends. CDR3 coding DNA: TGCAGTGCTAGAGAGCGAAGCGGAGGGACCCAGTACTTC. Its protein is CSARERSGGTQYF.

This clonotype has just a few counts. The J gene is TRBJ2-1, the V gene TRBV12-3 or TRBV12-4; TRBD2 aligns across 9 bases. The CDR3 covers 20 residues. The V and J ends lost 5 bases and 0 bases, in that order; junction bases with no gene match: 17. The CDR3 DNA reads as TGTGCCAGCAGTCCCCTCCTTCTGACTAGCGGAGGCCTCTCCTACAATGAGCAGTTCTTC. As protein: CASSPLLLTSGGLSYNEQFF.

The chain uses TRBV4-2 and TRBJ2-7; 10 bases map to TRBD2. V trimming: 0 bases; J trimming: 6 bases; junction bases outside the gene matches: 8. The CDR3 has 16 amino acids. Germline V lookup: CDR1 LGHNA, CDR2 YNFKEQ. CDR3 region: CASSQEGLAGVVEQYF. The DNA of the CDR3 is TGTGCCAGCAGCCAAGAAGGTCTAGCGGGAGTGGTCGAGCAGTACTTC.

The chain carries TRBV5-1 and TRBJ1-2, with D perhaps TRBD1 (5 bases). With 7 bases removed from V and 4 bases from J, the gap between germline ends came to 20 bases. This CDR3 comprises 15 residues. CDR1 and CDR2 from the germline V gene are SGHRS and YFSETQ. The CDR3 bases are TGCGCCAGCGCGCTGAGCCAGGGAATAGGCTATGGCTACACCTTC. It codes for CASALSQGIGYGYTF.